The T cell receptor beta chain described here comes from a study of T-cell memory formation after mild COVID-19. Points from the study as a whole: Day 15 to 85 contracting clones showed balanced CD4/CD8; later expanders leaned CD4+.

This clonotype came up a few times. What it recognizes is unknown. Germline V CDR1 and CDR2: SGHRS, YFSETQ. Trimming took off 4 bases at V and 6 bases at J, with 15 bases between the two ends. This CDR3 has 14 residues. TCRdb used MiXCR to reprocess the 5' RACE reads, holding one entry per CDR3 protein. Of hundreds of thousands of distinct CDR3 sequences in the sample, around 20% are singletons; the top ten hold 12%. Sequencing used PBMCs or a T cell subset sorted from them (not recorded which). The sequence derives from an adult woman who had mild COVID-19 (a few samples of this study predate the infection). Cell type and time point are not known. The rearrangement links TRBV5-1 to TRBJ2-3; no clear D gene. The chain's CDR3 is CASSPDPASDTQYF. Here the CDR3 DNA reads TGCGCCAGCAGCCCGGACCCCGCTTCGGATACGCAGTATTTT.